This paragraph reports one T cell receptor beta chain. Its specificity is unknown. Per germline, CDR1 DFQATT and CDR2 SNEGSKA (reference sequence). The CDR3 loop spans 14 amino acids. Trimming removed 5 bases at V and 0 bases at J, with 11 bases between. The data were taken from a study of CD8+CD57+ T cells in acquired aplastic anemia. Study summary: Quantities of DNA derived from sorted CD4+ and CD8+ cells averaged 3.2 ug.

The patients chosen for sequencing had shown expansion of CD8+CD57+ cells (detected by flow cytometry). Overall study findings and caveats: Patients and controls shared twenty-nine CD8+ CDR3 sequences.

TCR beta VDJ combinations and CDR3 sequences were profiled from genomic DNA. Each CDR3 protein gets one entry after TCRdb re-called the reads with MiXCR. This sample has roughly 80,000 distinct CDR3 sequences; just over 70% occur once, and the top ten carry about four fifths. The sample was sorted CD4+, CD8+, or CD8+CD57+ T cells (not recorded which) from PBMCs. This clonotype originated in a human donor with aplastic anemia. This chain connects TRBV20-1 to TRBJ1-3, with no clear D. For the CDR3, the DNA is TGCAGTGCTCTCCGGCCTAACTCTGGAAACACCATATATTTT. This gives the protein CSALRPNSGNTIYF.